This T cell receptor beta chain was sequenced for a study of spatial heterogeneity in lung cancer. TCRdb called the 5' RACE reads again in MiXCR, with one record for every CDR3 protein. The sample yields about 36,000 distinct CDR3 sequences, over 6.5% seen once. Stated time point: blood at routine non-recurrence follow-up after resection. The germline gives CDR1 SGHTA, CDR2 FQGNSA. The CDR3 is made up of 14 amino acids. Trimming cost V 6 bases and J 5 bases, with 13 bases left between them. This TCR came from a male donor with early-stage non-small cell lung cancer. The material was PBMCs, obtained at follow-up. The V gene is TRBV7-2, the J gene TRBJ2-2; no clear D. The CDR3, as DNA: TGTGCCAGCAGTTGGAGTGGGGAAACCGGGGAGCTGTTTTTT. Its translation: CASSWSGETGELFF.